Included here is one T cell receptor (beta chain) sequence, with context. Its antigen has not been determined. No much larger clone exists at a distance of one base, and base qualities are not known. The junction shows trimming of 4 bases on V and 5 bases on J, and the gene matches do not reach 7 bases of it. For CDR1 and CDR2, the germline V gene lists SGHTA and FQGNSA. There are 14 amino acids in the CDR3, from cysteine to phenylalanine inclusive. CDR3 DNA only is kept here, 42 bases in frame from base 1. The sample belongs to a study of vaccination and CD4 T cells after COVID-19 (dated by TCRdb to the early 2020s). General notes on the study: SARS-CoV-2 positivity had been established in the convalescent patients by nasal swab PCR, and mild disease was recorded in roughly 9 of these patients and severe disease in one. Participants received two doses of either the Pfizer-BioNTech BNT162b2 vaccine (n=8) or the Moderna mRNA-1273 vaccine (n=2). In under twelve COVID-19 convalescent patients and a handful of infection-naive healthy vaccine recipients, researchers compared the spike-specific CD4+ TCR repertoire from before mRNA vaccination with the repertoire from after. Overlapping spike peptide pools from SARS-CoV-2 and from the common cold coronaviruses HCoV-NL63, HCoV-OC43 and HCoV-229E were used as culture stimuli. The convalescent cohort comprised six males and four females, including two Hispanic individuals, seven Caucasians, two Asians and one multiracial person. Post-COVID blood samples were collected from convalescent patients a median of about 92 days after diagnosis, with a range of roughly 30 to 170 days. As controls, cultures received a CEFX viral epitope pool (the positive control), an HIV-1 Nef peptide pool (the negative control), or no peptide at all. The time from the second vaccine dose to post-vaccine blood sampling had a median of roughly 77 days and ranged from about 14 to 250 days.

Findings and caveats that apply to the study as a whole: The study included relatively few convalescent patients and did not analyze early timepoints after natural infection. In convalescent patients, a median around 90% of post-vaccine SARS-CoV-2-reactive clones were detected only after vaccination, and vaccine-specific priming was suggested by this finding. The median count of SARS-CoV-2-reactive clonotypes went up from under 25 after infection to 35 to 40 after vaccination, although the change was not significant. In convalescent patients, nearly all vaccine-specific clones (304 of 307) were found to be mono-reactive for SARS-CoV-2 spike rather than cross-reactive with common cold coronaviruses.

Receptor libraries were prepared by PCR. TCR sequencing of DNA from cultured CD4+ T cells used the Oncomine TCR Beta short-read assay at the Johns Hopkins FTIC core. Genomic DNA was extracted from the cultured CD4+ T cells with the QIAamp micro DNA kit. Oncomine TCR Beta libraries made from cultured CD4+ T cells were pooled using unique dual indexes and sequenced on an Illumina iSeq 100. Turning to the authors' computational methods: Non-productive sequences were removed, and CDR3s that did not start with C, did not end with F or W, or were shorter than 7 amino acids were discarded. Antigen-specific clonotypes were identified with the MANAFEST web application by comparing peptide-stimulated wells with reference and other culture wells. To be called positive, a clone needed an FDR below 0.05, an odds ratio above 5, and a productive frequency above 0.1% in at least two of three replicate wells. A clonotype was classed as cross-reactive if the clonotype showed significant expansion both in SARS-CoV-2 spike wells and in at least one common cold coronavirus spike condition. Using R version 3.6.1, CDR3 homology was evaluated through Levenshtein distances (stringdist) along with unrooted phylogenetic trees (ape). TCRdb reprocessed the public reads (quality trimming at Q25 with fastp, clone calling with MiXCR) and kept in-frame beta chains. Each CDR3 protein gets just one entry, which takes the most common genes and DNA from the rows behind it. The V and J calls shown here were made by TCRdb, not taken from the authors' results. This sample is represented by fewer than 12,000 distinct CDR3 sequences; approximately 50% of them were singletons. The ten largest clones take up approximately 20% of the sample.

This specimen's treatment or condition label, per the study, means: roughly ten-day PBMC culture with coronavirus spike peptide pools or control peptides (ViraFEST assay). The ViraFEST assay was used in the study, in which antigen-specific T cells were expanded with peptide pools and expanded clonotypes were subsequently identified by TCR sequencing. The convalescent patients' positive SARS-CoV-2 PCR tests fell between March and December 2020, which was before the Alpha, Beta and Delta variants emerged in the United States. Each well held millions of PBMCs cultured with approximately 10 ug/ml peptide pools in IMDM containing around 4.5% human AB serum and around 9 IU/ml IL-2. Half of the culture medium was replaced with fresh IL-2-containing medium on days 3 and 7. Once the cells had been in culture for over 9 days, the EasySep CD4+ T cell isolation kit was used to isolate CD4+ T cells by negative selection. Ficoll-Paque Plus gradient centrifugation was used to isolate PBMCs from whole blood, and the isolated PBMCs were then either used fresh or cryopreserved at -140C. Each culture condition was generally run in triplicate wells.

This TCR was sampled from a human donor who had recovered from COVID-19. This chain joins TRBV7-2 to TRBJ2-7; 8 bases in the junction line up with TRBD1. The material sequenced was CD4+ T cells from blood, cultured in vitro. The CDR3 is CASSSTGTGHEQYF. Read as DNA, the sequence is TGTGCCAGCAGCTCCACCGGGACAGGACACGAGCAGTACTTC.